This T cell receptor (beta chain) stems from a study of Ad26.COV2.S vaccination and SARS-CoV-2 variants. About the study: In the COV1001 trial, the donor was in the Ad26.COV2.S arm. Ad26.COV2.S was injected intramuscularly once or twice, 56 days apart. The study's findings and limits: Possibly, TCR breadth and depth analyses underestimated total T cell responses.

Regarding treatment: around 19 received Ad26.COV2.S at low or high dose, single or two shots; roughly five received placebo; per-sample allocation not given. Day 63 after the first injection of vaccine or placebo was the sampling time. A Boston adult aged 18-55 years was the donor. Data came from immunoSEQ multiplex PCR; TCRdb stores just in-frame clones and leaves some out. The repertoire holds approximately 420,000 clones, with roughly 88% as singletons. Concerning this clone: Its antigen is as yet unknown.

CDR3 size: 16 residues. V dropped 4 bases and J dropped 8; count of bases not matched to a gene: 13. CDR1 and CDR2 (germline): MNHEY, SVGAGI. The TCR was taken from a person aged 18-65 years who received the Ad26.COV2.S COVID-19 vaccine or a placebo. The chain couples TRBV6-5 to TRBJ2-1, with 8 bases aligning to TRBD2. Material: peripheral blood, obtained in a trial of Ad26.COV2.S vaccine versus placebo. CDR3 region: CASSWRGVGRRDEQFF. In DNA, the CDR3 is TGTGCCAGCAGTTGGCGGGGGGTGGGGCGCCGCGATGAGCAGTTCTTC.